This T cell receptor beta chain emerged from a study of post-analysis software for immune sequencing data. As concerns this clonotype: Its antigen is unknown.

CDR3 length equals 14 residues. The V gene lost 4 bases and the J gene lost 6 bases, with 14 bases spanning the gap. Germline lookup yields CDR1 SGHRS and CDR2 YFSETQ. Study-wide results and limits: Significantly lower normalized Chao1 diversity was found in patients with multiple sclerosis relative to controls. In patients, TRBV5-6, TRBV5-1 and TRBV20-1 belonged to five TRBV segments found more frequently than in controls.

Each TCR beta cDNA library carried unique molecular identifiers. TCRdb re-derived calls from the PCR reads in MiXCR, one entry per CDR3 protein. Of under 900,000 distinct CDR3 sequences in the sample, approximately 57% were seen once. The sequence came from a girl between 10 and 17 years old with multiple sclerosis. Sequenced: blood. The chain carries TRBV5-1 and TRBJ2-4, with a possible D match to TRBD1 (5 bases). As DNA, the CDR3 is TGCGCCAGCAGCCCCACCCCCACAGGAAACATTCAGTACTTC. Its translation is CASSPTPTGNIQYF.